One sample yielded the 9 T cell receptor beta chains listed below, sequenced in a study of T cells in Graves' hyperthyroidism and ophthalmopathy. It was RNA transcripts that yielded the amplified TCR beta CDR3 regions. A first-round RT-PCR of the TCR CDR3 used the HTBI primer set. MiXCR, applied by TCRdb to the multiplex PCR reads, yields one record per CDR3 protein. The sample has some 600,000 distinct CDR3 sequences, approximately 13% seen once. Sample: blood. These receptor sequences come from a woman under 40 with Graves' hyperthyroidism that later progressed to Graves' ophthalmopathy.

This clonotype was seen many times. The chain's CDR3 is CASTYRATYGYTF. CDR3 DNA sequence: TGTGCCAGCACCTACAGGGCCACCTATGGCTACACCTTC. This rearrangement joins TRBV28 to TRBJ1-2; TRBD1 is a possible D gene (6 bases). The CDR3 covers 13 residues. CDR1 and CDR2 (germline): MDHEN, SYDVKM. Trimming took off 7 bases at V and 4 bases at J, with 13 bases between the two ends.

This chain connects TRBV7-9 to TRBJ1-4, with no clear D. V lost 6 bases and J lost 5, with 16 bases in between. The CDR3 totals 15 residues. Germline loops: CDR1 SEHNR, CDR2 FQNEAQ (reference sequence). DNA of the CDR3: TGTGCCAGCAGGGAATCCGGGCCGGGGAATGAAAAACTGTTTTTT. Translated, it gives CASRESGPGNEKLFF.

This clonotype was picked up many times. The chain links TRBV7-9 to TRBJ2-2, with D perhaps matching TRBD2 (6 bases). The CDR3 consists of 15 residues. Germline CDR1 reads SEHNR; CDR2 reads FQNEAQ (reference sequence). V gave up 5 bases and J gave up 3 bases, with 13 bases separating them. Written as DNA, the CDR3 is TGTGCCAGCAGCCCTGTTGTAGCGGACACCGGGGAGCTGTTTTTT. Its protein product is CASSPVVADTGELFF. Full variable domain (missing parts from reference TRBV7-9 and TRBJ2-2): DTGVSQNPRHKITKRGQNVTFRCDPISEHNRLYWYRQTLGQGPEFLTYFQNEAQLEKSRLLSDRFSAERPKGSFSTLEIQRTEQGDSAMYLCASSPVVADTGELFFGEGSRLTVL.

The sample holds many counts of this clonotype. The chain joins TRBV7-2 to TRBJ2-7; possibly TRBD2 for D (6 bases). The CDR3 is made up of 15 amino acids. The V end lost 1 base, the J end lost 2 bases, and 12 bases lay between the germline ends. Germline V CDR1 and CDR2: SGHTA, FQGNSA. The chain's CDR3 is CASSLVGDSTYEQYF. The DNA for the CDR3 is TGTGCCAGCAGCTTAGTTGGGGACTCCACCTACGAGCAGTACTTC.

This clonotype was recorded many times. The V and J genes are TRBV10-3 and TRBJ1-1; TRBD1 aligns across 9 bases. Germline lookup yields CDR1 ENHRY and CDR2 SYGVKD. The V gene end was trimmed by 3 bases and the J gene end by 3 bases; junction bases not matched to a gene: 20. This CDR3 has 20 amino acids. The CDR3 loop reads CAISDLNSARTGVKDTEAFF. Here the CDR3 DNA reads TGTGCCATCAGTGACCTTAATTCGGCAAGGACAGGGGTTAAGGACACTGAAGCTTTCTTT.

There are a few counts of this clonotype. The chain employs TRBV7-2 and TRBJ2-1; the match to TRBD2 covers 8 bases. The CDR3 has 16 residues. The V gene end was trimmed by 4 bases and the J gene end by 3 bases; junction bases not matched to a gene: 8. In germline, CDR1 is SGHTA, CDR2 FQGNSA. CDR3 bases: TGTGCCAGCAGCTCTTCGGGGGGGAGAGACTACAATGAGCAGTTCTTC. This translates into CASSSSGGRDYNEQFF. The full variable domain, rest sourced from reference TRBV7-2 and TRBJ2-1, is GAGVSQSPSNKVTEKGKDVELRCDPISGHTALYWYRQSLGQGLEFLIYFQGNSAPDKSGLPSDRFSAERTGGSVSTLTIQRTQQEDSAVYLCASSSSGGRDYNEQFFGPGTRLTVL.

This clonotype was recorded at least ten times. The V gene is TRBV28, the J gene TRBJ1-1; no clear D gene. Trimming removed 1 base from V and 0 bases from J, with 12 bases in between. The CDR3 contains 16 residues. The germline V gene encodes CDR1 MDHEN and CDR2 SYDVKM. The CDR3 loop is CASSLSTGGMNTEAFF. CDR3 in DNA: TGTGCCAGCAGTTTATCAACGGGAGGGATGAACACTGAAGCTTTCTTT.

This clonotype appeared many times. The rearrangement uses TRBV7-9 and TRBJ2-1, with D unresolved. Looked up from germline, CDR1 is SEHNR and CDR2 is FQNEAQ (reference sequence). Trimming shortened V by 0 bases and J by 6 bases, and 9 bases separated the two germline ends. The CDR3 has 14 residues. DNA of the CDR3: TGTGCCAGCAGCTTAGCCGGATGGGCCAATGAGCAGTTCTTC. Encoded protein: CASSLAGWANEQFF.

This clonotype showed up just a few times. This rearrangement joins TRBV7-9 to TRBJ2-1; D uncertain. Trimming left V 2 bases short and J 5 bases short, with 4 bases between. Germline assignment: CDR1 SEHNR and CDR2 FQNEAQ (reference sequence). This CDR3 has 12 residues. CDR3: CASSLMDNEQFF. The DNA of the CDR3 is TGTGCCAGCAGCTTAATGGACAATGAGCAGTTCTTC.